The rows below give T cell receptor beta chains drawn from one sample of a study of blood T cell repertoires in COVID-19. This table comes from immunoSEQ multiplex PCR, and its TCRdb copy is limited to in-frame clones, with some not included. The sample lists a few hundred thousand clones, roughly 84% seen once, with 1% in the top ten. Source material: peripheral blood. Receptors were obtained from a man in his fifties with active or convalescent COVID-19. Both conserved end residues are part of each CDR3. The D gene is left open where the match is weak.

J | V | D | DNA | CDR3
TRBJ1-2 | TRBV7-9 | NA | TGTGCCAGCAGCTTAATAGACAGGAGACACTATGGCTACACCTTC | CASSLIDRRHYGYTF
TRBJ2-5 | TRBV7-7 | TRBD1 | TGTGCTAGCAGCTTAGGCCAGGGGGATTTAGTAGACTTC | CASSLGQGDLVDF
TRBJ1-2 | TRBV10-3 | NA | TGTGCCATCAGTGCCAGGCACCCCTTC | CAISARHPF
TRBJ1-2 | TRBV10-3 | NA | TGTGCCATCAGTGGACACCAGGGGTACTATGGCTACACCTTC | CAISGHQGYYGYTF
TRBJ1-1 | TRBV2 | TRBD1 | TGTGCCACTGGACAGGGTGGCACTGAAGCTTTCTTT | CATGQGGTEAFF
TRBJ1-1 | TRBV27 | NA | TGTGCCACCCTACCCCTGGGCAGTAAGTACACTGAAGCTTTCTTT | CATLPLGSKYTEAFF
TRBJ1-5 | TRBV6-1 | NA | TGTGCCAGCAGTGAATACCAGGCAGGGAATAATCAGCCCCAGCATTTT | CASSEYQAGNNQPQHF
TRBJ1-2 | TRBV7-2 | NA | TGTGCCAGCAGCTTGCCGGGTCGGCACTATGGCTACACCTTC | CASSLPGRHYGYTF
TRBJ1-4 | TRBV15 | NA | TGTGCCACCAGCACCCCCGAAGCGGGAAAACTGTTTTTT | CATSTPEAGKLFF
TRBJ2-1 | TRBV9 | TRBD2 | TGTGCCAGCAGCCCCACCGGGGGGGTCCTCTACAATGAGCAGTTCTTC | CASSPTGGVLYNEQFF
TRBJ1-1 | TRBV7-6 | NA | TGTGCCAGCAGCTTACCGTTAGCGGGAACACCACACACTGAAGCTTTCTTT | CASSLPLAGTPHTEAFF